This note documents a single TCR beta chain sequence. Its antigen is currently unknown. The record originates from a study of CD8+ T cells in alopecia areata. Study details: Treated patients received oral tofacitinib, 5 to 10 mg twice daily. Tofacitinib continued for 6 to 18 months and was then withheld for 6 months.

Study observations and caveats: The study found TCR sharing across patients less clear than in mice, possibly for HLA reasons. Scalp sample sequencing also detects resident alphabeta T cells of normal skin.

CDR1 is MNHEY and CDR2 is SMNVEV in the germline V gene (reference sequence). CDR3 size: 18 residues. V shed 3 bases and J 7 bases; nucleotides not matched to a gene: 12. RNA extraction and reverse transcription yielded cDNA as sequencing template. Profiling relied on immunoSEQ multiplex PCR, and the TCRdb table lists in-frame clones only, not all of them. Found here are about 200,000 clones, around three fifths of them singletons; the top ten hold approximately 0.45%. The chain joins TRBV27 to TRBJ2-2; the match to TRBD2 covers 12 bases. The origin of this receptor is a human donor with alopecia areata. The input for sequencing was CD4+ T cells sorted from blood, taken at week 0. The CDR3 nucleotides read TGTGCCAGCAGTTTCTCTAGCGGGAGGGCCAGGGCTAGCGGGGAGCTGTTTTTT. Encoded protein: CASSFSSGRARASGELFF.